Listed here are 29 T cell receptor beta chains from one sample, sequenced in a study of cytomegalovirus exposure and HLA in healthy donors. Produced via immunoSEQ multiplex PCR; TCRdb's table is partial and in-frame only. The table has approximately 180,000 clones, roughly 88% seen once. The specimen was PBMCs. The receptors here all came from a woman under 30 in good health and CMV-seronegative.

The CDR3 sequence: CASSYSLGTRELFF. Here the CDR3 DNA reads TGTGCCAGCAGTTACTCGCTAGGGACTAGGGAGCTGTTTTTT. This chain uses TRBV6-5 with TRBJ2-2; 7 bases are shared with TRBD2. The CDR3 totals 14 residues. V lost 0 bases to trimming and J lost 9 bases; unmatched junction nucleotides: 4. Germline V CDR1 and CDR2: MNHEY, SVGAGI.

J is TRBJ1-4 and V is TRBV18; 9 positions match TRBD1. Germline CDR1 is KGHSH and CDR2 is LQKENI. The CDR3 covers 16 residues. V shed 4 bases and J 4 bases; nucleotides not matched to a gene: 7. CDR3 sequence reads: CASSLRQGGNNEKLFF. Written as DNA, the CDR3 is TGTGCCAGCTCACTCCGACAGGGGGGGAATAATGAAAAACTGTTTTTT.

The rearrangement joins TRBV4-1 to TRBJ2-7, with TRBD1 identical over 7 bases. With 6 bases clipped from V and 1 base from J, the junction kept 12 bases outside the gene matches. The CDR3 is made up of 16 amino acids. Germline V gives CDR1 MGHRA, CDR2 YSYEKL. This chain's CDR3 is CASSRTRTGASYEQYF. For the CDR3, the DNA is TGCGCCAGCAGTCGAACGAGAACAGGGGCTTCCTACGAGCAGTACTTC.

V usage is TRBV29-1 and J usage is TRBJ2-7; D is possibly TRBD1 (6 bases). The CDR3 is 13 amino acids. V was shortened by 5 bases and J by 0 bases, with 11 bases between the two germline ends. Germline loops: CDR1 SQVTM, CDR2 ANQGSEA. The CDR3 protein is CSVPGQNSYEQYF. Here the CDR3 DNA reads TGCAGCGTTCCGGGACAAAACTCCTACGAGCAGTACTTC.

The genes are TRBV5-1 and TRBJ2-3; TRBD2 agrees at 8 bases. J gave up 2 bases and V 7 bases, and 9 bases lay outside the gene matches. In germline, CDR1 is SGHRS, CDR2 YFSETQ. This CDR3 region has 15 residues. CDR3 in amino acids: CASFRTSGFTDTQYF. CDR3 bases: TGCGCCAGCTTCCGAACTAGCGGATTCACAGATACGCAGTATTTT.

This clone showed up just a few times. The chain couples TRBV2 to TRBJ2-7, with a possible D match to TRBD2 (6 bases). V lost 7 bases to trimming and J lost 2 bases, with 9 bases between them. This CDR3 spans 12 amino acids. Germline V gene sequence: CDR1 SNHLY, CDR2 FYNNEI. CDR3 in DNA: TGTGCCAGCAAAGCGGGTGCCTACGAGCAGTACTTC. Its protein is CASKAGAYEQYF.

The CDR3 sequence is CASSVDSLLGYTF. CDR3 sequence (DNA): TGTGCCAGCAGCGTCGACAGCCTTCTTGGCTACACCTTC. The chain carries TRBV9 and TRBJ1-2; a possible D gene is TRBD1 (5 bases). Between the trimmed V and J ends, which lost 2 bases and 7 bases, there was a span of 12 bases. Per germline, CDR1 SGDLS and CDR2 YYNGEE. This CDR3 has 13 amino acids. Looking up the rest from reference TRBV9 and TRBJ1-2 gives the full variable domain: DSGVTQTPKHLITATGQRVTLRCSPRSGDLSVYWYQQSLDQGLQFLIQYYNGEERAKGNILERFSAQQFPDLHSELNLSSLELGDSALYFCASSVDSLLGYTFGSGTRLTVV.

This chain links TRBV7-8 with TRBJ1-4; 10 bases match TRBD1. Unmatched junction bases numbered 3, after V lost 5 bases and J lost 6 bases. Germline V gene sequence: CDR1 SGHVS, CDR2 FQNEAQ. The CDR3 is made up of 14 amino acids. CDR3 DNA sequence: TGTGCCAGCAGCAGAGGGACAGGGGATGAAAAACTGTTTTTT. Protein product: CASSRGTGDEKLFF.

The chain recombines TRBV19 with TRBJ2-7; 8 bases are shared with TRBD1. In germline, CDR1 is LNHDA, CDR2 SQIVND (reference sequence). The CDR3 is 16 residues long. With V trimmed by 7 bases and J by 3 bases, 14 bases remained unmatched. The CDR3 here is CASTPERTGRIYEQYF. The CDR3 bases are TGTGCCAGTACTCCTGAGAGGACAGGGCGTATCTACGAGCAGTACTTC.

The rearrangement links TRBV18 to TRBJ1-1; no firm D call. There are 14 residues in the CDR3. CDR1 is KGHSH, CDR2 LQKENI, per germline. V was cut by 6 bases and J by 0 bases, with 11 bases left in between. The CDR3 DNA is TGTGCCAGCTCCCCCGACACGGTGAACACTGAAGCTTTCTTT. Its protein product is CASSPDTVNTEAFF.

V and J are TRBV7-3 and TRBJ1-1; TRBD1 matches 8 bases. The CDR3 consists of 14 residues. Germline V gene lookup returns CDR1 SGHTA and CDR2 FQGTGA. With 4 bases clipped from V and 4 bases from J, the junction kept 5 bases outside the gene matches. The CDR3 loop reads CASSSSGGFTEAFF. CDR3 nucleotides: TGTGCCAGCAGCTCATCAGGGGGCTTCACTGAAGCTTTCTTT.

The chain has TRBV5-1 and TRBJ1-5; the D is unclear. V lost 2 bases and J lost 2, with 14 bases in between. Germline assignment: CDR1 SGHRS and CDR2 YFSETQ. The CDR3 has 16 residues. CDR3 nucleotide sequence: TGCGCCAGCAGCTTAGATCCGGAGACGGGCAATCAGCCCCAGCATTTT. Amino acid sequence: CASSLDPETGNQPQHF.

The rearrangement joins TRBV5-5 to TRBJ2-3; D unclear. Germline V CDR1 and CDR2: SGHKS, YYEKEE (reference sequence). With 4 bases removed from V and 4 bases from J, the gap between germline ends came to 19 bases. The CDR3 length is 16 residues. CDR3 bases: TGTGCCAGCAGCACCGTCGAGCCCAAAGTCTCAGATACGCAGTATTTT. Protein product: CASSTVEPKVSDTQYF.

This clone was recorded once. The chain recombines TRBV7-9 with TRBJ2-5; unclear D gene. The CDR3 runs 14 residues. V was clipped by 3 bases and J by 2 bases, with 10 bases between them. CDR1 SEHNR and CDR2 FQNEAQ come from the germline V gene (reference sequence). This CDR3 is CASSFVRYQETQYF. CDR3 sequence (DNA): TGTGCCAGCAGCTTTGTTCGGTATCAAGAGACCCAGTACTTC.

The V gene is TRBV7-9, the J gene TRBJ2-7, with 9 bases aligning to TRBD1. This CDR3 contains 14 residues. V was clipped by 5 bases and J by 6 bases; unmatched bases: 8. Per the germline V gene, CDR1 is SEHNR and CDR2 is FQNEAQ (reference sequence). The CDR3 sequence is CASSEGTGLAEQYF. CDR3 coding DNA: TGTGCCAGCAGCGAAGGGACAGGGCTGGCCGAGCAGTACTTC.

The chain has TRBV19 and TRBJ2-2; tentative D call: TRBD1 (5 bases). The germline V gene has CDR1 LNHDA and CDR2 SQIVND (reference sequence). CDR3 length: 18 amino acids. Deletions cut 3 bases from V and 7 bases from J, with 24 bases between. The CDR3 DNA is TGTGCCAGTAGTATTCCCCTCCCCCAGACAGCTGGGGACGGGGAGCTGTTTTTT. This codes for CASSIPLPQTAGDGELFF.

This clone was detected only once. As DNA, the CDR3 is TGTGCCAGCACCTCGAGGGGGTCAACTAATGAAAAACTGTTTTTT. Its translation: CASTSRGSTNEKLFF. The J gene is TRBJ1-4, the V gene TRBV9; D is possibly TRBD1 (6 bases). The germline gives CDR1 SGDLS, CDR2 YYNGEE. There are 15 residues in the CDR3. V shed 6 bases and J shed 0 bases, with 12 bases lying between them.

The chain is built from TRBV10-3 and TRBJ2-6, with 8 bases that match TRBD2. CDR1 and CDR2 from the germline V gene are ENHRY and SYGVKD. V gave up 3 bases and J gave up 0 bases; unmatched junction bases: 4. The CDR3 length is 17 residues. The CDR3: CAISDPGGTSGANVLTF. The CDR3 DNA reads TGTGCCATCAGTGACCCGGGGGGGACCTCTGGGGCCAACGTCCTGACTTTC.

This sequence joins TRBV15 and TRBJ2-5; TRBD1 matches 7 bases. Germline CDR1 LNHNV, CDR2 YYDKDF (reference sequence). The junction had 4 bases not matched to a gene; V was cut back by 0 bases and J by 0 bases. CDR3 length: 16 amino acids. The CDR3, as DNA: TGTGCCACCAGCAGAGATCAACAGGGGAACCAAGAGACCCAGTACTTC. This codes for CATSRDQQGNQETQYF.

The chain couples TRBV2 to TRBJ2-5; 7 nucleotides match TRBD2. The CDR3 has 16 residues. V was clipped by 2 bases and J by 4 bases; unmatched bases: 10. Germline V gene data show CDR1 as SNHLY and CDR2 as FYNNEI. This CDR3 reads CASSERGGATIETQYF. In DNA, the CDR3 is TGTGCCAGCAGTGAACGGGGAGGGGCCACGATAGAGACCCAGTACTTC.

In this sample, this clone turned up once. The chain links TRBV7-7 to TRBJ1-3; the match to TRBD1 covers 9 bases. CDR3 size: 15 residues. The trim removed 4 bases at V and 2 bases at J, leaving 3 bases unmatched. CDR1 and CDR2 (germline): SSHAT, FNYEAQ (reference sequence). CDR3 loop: CASSSGQGTGNTIYF. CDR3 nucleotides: TGTGCCAGCAGCTCGGGACAGGGTACTGGAAACACCATATATTTT.

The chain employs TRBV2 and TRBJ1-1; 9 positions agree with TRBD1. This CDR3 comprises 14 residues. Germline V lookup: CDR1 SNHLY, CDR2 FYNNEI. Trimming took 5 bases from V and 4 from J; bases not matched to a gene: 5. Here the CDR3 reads CASSYRGRGTEAFF. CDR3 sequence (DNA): TGTGCCAGCAGTTACAGGGGGCGCGGCACTGAAGCTTTCTTT. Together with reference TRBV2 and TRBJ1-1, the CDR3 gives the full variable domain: EPEVTQTPSHQVTQMGQEVILRCVPISNHLYFYWYRQILGQKVEFLVSFYNNEISEKSEIFDDQFSVERPDGSNFTLKIRSTKLEDSAMYFCASSYRGRGTEAFFGQGTRLTVV.

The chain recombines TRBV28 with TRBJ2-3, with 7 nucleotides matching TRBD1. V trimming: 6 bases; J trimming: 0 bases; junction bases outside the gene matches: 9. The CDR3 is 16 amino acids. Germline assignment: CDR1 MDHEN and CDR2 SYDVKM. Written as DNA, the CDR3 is TGTGCCAGCAGACCTACGACAGGGCCTAGCACAGATACGCAGTATTTT. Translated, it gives CASRPTTGPSTDTQYF.

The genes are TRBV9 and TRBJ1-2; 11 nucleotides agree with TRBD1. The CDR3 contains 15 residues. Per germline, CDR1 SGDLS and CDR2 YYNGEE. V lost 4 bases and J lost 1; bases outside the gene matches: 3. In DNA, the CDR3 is TGTGCCAGCAGCATGGGACAGGGGGTTAACTATGGCTACACCTTC. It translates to CASSMGQGVNYGYTF.

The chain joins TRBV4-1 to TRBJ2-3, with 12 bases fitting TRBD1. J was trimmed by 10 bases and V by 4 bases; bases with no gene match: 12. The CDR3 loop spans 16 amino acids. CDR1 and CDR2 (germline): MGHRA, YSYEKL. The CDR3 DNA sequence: TGCGCCAGCAGCCCCGGGACAGGGGGCGCGGCTAAGGCGCAGTATTTT. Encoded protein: CASSPGTGGAAKAQYF.

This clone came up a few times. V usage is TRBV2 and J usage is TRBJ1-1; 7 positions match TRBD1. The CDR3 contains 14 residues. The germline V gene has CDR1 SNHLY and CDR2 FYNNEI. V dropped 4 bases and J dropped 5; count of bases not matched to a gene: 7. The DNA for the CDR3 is TGTGCCAGCAGTGTATTAGGGGGCGAGACTGAAGCTTTCTTT. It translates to CASSVLGGETEAFF.

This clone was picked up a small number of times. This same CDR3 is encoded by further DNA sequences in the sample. CDR3 nucleotides: TGTGCCTGGAGTGTCCGGGGCAATCAGCCCCAGCATTTT. Translating gives CAWSVRGNQPQHF. This rearrangement joins TRBV30 to TRBJ1-5; D is unresolved. The CDR3 loop spans 13 amino acids. V dropped 0 bases and J dropped 2 bases, with 5 bases sitting between them. CDR1 is GTSNPN, CDR2 SVGIG, per germline (reference sequence).

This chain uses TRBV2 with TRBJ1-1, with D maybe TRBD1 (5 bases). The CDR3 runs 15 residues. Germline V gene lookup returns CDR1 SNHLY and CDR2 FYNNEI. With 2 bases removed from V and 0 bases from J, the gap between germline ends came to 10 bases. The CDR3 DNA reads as TGTGCCAGCAGTGAACGTCAGGGTTTGAACACTGAAGCTTTCTTT. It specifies CASSERQGLNTEAFF.

The CDR3 DNA sequence: TGTGCCAGCAGCTTAGGGCTAGCGAAGACCCAGTACTTC. Translation gives CASSLGLAKTQYF. V and J are TRBV7-2 and TRBJ2-5, with D perhaps matching TRBD2 (6 bases). Trimming removed 1 base from V and 6 bases from J, with 9 bases in between. The CDR3 consists of 13 residues. Germline loops: CDR1 SGHTA, CDR2 FQGNSA.